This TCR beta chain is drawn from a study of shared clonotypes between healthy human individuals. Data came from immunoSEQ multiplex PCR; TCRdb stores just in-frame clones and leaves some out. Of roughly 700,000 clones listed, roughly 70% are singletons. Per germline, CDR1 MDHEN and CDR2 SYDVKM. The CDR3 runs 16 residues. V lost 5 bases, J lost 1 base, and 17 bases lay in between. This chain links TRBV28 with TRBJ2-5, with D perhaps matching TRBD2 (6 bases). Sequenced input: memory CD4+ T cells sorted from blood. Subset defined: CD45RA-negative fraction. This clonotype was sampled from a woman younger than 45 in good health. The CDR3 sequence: CASSPRGLRRQETQYF. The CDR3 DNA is TGTGCCAGCAGTCCCCGGGGACTTCGGCGCCAAGAGACCCAGTACTTC.